This T cell receptor beta chain is drawn from a study of shared clonotypes between healthy human individuals (dated by TCRdb to about 2020). At the level of the whole study: The cohort comprised a couple of women and three men aged 18 to 49 years. Per donor, three plates each were used for CD4 naive and CD4 memory, two for CD8 naive, and one for CD8 memory. To estimate repertoire size and how much clonotypes are shared between individuals, the study performed deep sequencing of blood TCR repertoires from 4 to 6 healthy adults. Different laboratories and diverse techniques were used to prepare libraries and sequence TCR repertoires, to increase sequencing depth and limit assay-specific biases. Leukapheresis yielded between about 0.94 and 10 billion PBMCs per donor. Points the paper makes about the study in general: Rarefaction of sorted-subset datasets indicated incomplete sequencing despite the large sequencing depth. The small number of donors limited the genetic and exposure-history diversity represented. Sharing across a few donors was observed for around 5% of naive CD4, 3% to 3.5% of naive CD8, 2% to 2.5% of memory CD4, and over 0.3% of memory CD8 clonotypes. Compared with non-shared clonotypes, clonotypes shared by all four sorted-subset donors had higher generation probabilities. Sampling was restricted to blood, and TCR repertoires in tissue are likely to differ from TCR repertoires in blood. Naive subsets generally had larger estimated clonotype richness than memory subsets did. Pairwise subsampling led to the expectation that sequencing depth would affect the degree of clonotype sharing among donors.

This clone was counted at least ten times. Its specific antigen is unknown. No base quality information exists; no much larger clone differs at one position. The sample carries other DNA sequences with the same CDR3. The CDR3, from cysteine to phenylalanine, totals 14 residues. Only CDR3 DNA is held: 42 bases, read in frame from base 1. Cut back by 9 bases and 4 bases, the V and J ends lie 18 bases apart. Taken from the germline V gene, the CDR1 and CDR2 loops are MNHNS and SASEGT. Donors were healthy HIV-negative adults with no recently reported acute infections or vaccinations. Every donor was a Caucasian adult living in Nashville, Tennessee, USA. CD4+ T cells were enriched through magnetic negative selection, after which naive cells were positively selected on CD45RA and the remaining negative fraction served as the memory subset. Blood was collected by leukapheresis, and PBMCs were isolated by Ficoll-Histopaque density gradient centrifugation and then cryopreserved in liquid nitrogen vapor phase. Analytical flow cytometry was used to check the purity and quantity of each magnetically sorted T cell population. Each sorted fraction had its genomic DNA isolated and then quantified by UV absorbance on a Nanodrop 2000c.

TCR CDR3 regions were amplified from genomic DNA by multiplex PCR using the deep immunoSEQ assay. Genomic DNA extracted from each cell subset was distributed evenly over all wells of several immunoSEQ 96-well plates, and each plate served as one replicate. For sorted subsets, approximately 210 ng of genomic DNA, equivalent to some 30,000 T cell genomes, went into each replicate PCR. Purified libraries were quantified with a Qubit 3.0 fluorometer, sized on a Bioanalyzer 2100, and re-quantified with the KAPA Library Quantification kit. A separate single-read 150-cycle Illumina NextSeq 550 flow cell was used to sequence each immunoSEQ 96-well plate. In the source study's methods: Because the immunoSEQ output held only junctional sequences and lacked quality scores, the filtering could not match the filtering applied to full-length reads. To assign V/J genes and CDR3, sequences were annotated using PyIR, a Python wrapper for IgBLAST v1.9, with IMGT germline references. Reads with weak V/J assignments (E-value above 1e-6), missing CDR3, stop codons, out-of-frame junctions, or ambiguous translated residues were removed. V3J clonotypes were defined as sequences sharing the same inferred V gene, J gene, and CDR3 amino acid sequence. Percentage overlap between repertoires was computed as shared unique clonotypes divided by the size of the smaller repertoire. Three approaches were used to assess repertoire richness: RTK rarefaction, the Chao1 estimator, and Recon v2.1 estimates of unobserved clonotypes. Generation probabilities for all TCRbeta clonotypes obtained by the gDNA method from a handful of donors were computed using OLGA. TCRdb took this table from immuneACCESS and kept in-frame rearrangements with V and J called. Such tables lack part of the clones; where checked against another copy, unresolved V genes explain under half of the gap, and the rest is unexplained. The V and J calls and clone size were taken over from that table, and D and trimming were inferred from the DNA. This sample holds 950,000 to 1,300,000 clones; roughly 75% were observed only once. The ten largest clones add up to about 1.5% of the sample.

The chain couples TRBV6-1 to TRBJ2-5; the D gene assignment is perhaps TRBD1 or TRBD2, with each matching 5 bases. This receptor was obtained from a man between 18 and 29 years old in good health. The sequenced sample was memory CD4+ T cells sorted from blood. According to the study, the label for this sample's cell subset or site signals: CD45RA-negative fraction. The DNA sequence reads TGTGCCAGTGCCCGGGGCAGAGGTCCAGAGACCCAGTACTTC. This codes for CASARGRGPETQYF.